These 24 T cell receptor beta chains share one sample of origin, sequenced in a study of T cell repertoires in cytomegalovirus infection. From the reads, TCRdb called clonotypes with MiXCR, one entry per CDR3 protein. Here the sample spans 150,000 to 200,000 distinct CDR3 sequences, roughly 28% being singletons. The sequenced sample was PBMCs. The receptors originated from a human donor in good health (CMV status not recorded). Some clones in this sample may be carry-over from other donors' samples.

This rearrangement joins TRBV11-3 to TRBJ2-5, with D maybe TRBD1 (6 bases). CDR3 length equals 16 residues. Germline loops: CDR1 SGHNT, CDR2 YENEEA. V was shortened by 5 bases and J by 2 bases, with 18 bases between the two germline ends. The CDR3 nucleotides read TGTGCCAGCAGCCCGGGTCGACGGGACACTCAAGAGACCCAGTACTTC. Encoded protein: CASSPGRRDTQETQYF.

The V call is TRBV7-2, the J call TRBJ2-2, with a possible D match to TRBD1 (6 bases). The CDR3 is 12 residues long. Trimming stripped 4 bases from V and 16 bases from J, with 16 bases between. Looked up from germline, CDR1 is SGHTA and CDR2 is FQGNSA. The CDR3 here is CASSSNPGHPFF. In nucleotides, the CDR3 is TGTGCCAGCAGCTCTAATCCGGGACATCCGTTTTTT.

This chain links TRBV11-3 with TRBJ2-3, with D perhaps TRBD1 (6 bases). V lost 5 bases to trimming and J lost 4 bases, with 13 bases between them. This CDR3 is 14 amino acids long. CDR1 SGHNT and CDR2 YENEEA come from the germline V gene. Here the CDR3 reads CASSNRVRADTQYF. The DNA of the CDR3 is TGTGCCAGCAGCAACAGGGTTAGGGCAGATACGCAGTATTTT.

This clonotype has a count of ten or more. DNA for the CDR3: TGTGCCAGCAGCTCGGGACTCTTCTCTGGGGCCAACGTCCTGACTTTC. The encoded protein is CASSSGLFSGANVLTF. V usage is TRBV7-8 and J usage is TRBJ2-6, with D perhaps TRBD2 (6 bases). The germline V and J ends were trimmed by 4 bases and 0 bases, with 10 bases remaining between them. The V gene's germline CDR1 is SGHVS and CDR2 FQNEAQ. CDR3 size: 16 residues.

The V and J genes are TRBV6-2 or TRBV6-3 and TRBJ1-6; 7 bases fit TRBD1. Germline CDR1 and CDR2: MNHEY and SVGEGT. This CDR3 contains 16 residues. V was pared by 4 bases and J by 5 bases, with 8 bases of the junction left unmatched. CDR3: CASSFRSGTDNSPLHF. The CDR3 bases are TGTGCCAGCAGTTTCCGATCCGGGACAGATAATTCACCCCTCCACTTT.

This chain links TRBV19 with TRBJ1-2, with 7 bases matching TRBD1. The CDR3 extends over 14 amino acids. CDR1 LNHDA and CDR2 SQIVND come from the germline V gene (reference sequence). V was clipped by 8 bases and J by 0 bases; unmatched bases: 6. CDR3: CASLNQGANYGYTF. CDR3 in DNA: TGTGCCAGTTTGAACCAGGGGGCTAACTATGGCTACACCTTC. The complete variable domain, with remaining parts taken from reference TRBV19 and TRBJ1-2, reads DGGITQSPKYLFRKEGQNVTLSCEQNLNHDAMYWYRQDPGQGLRLIYYSQIVNDFQKGDIAEGYSVSREKKESFPLTVTSAQKNPTAFYLCASLNQGANYGYTFGSGTRLTVV.

This clonotype was counted a few times. The J gene is TRBJ1-5, the V gene TRBV15, with a weak D call TRBD1 (5 bases). This CDR3 contains 16 residues. V was trimmed by 0 bases and J by 7 bases, leaving 16 bases between them. CDR1 LNHNV and CDR2 YYDKDF come from the germline V gene (reference sequence). Here the CDR3 DNA reads TGTGCCACCAGCAGAGATCCAGCGGGGACCGGCCAGCCCCAGCATTTT. Protein sequence: CATSRDPAGTGQPQHF. The whole variable domain, filled in from reference TRBV15 and TRBJ1-5, reads DAMVIQNPRYQVTQFGKPVTLSCSQTLNHNVMYWYQQKSSQAPKLLFHYYDKDFNNEADTPDNFQSRRPNTSFCFLDIRSPGLGDTAMYLCATSRDPAGTGQPQHFGDGTRLSIL.

The V and J genes are TRBV20-1 and TRBJ1-2; 12 bases are shared with TRBD1. The trim removed 5 bases at V and 4 bases at J, leaving 8 bases unmatched. The CDR3 totals 15 residues. From germline, CDR1 is DFQATT and CDR2 SNEGSKA (reference sequence). For the CDR3, the DNA is TGCAGTGCTGCACCCGGGACAGGGGGCCTCTATGGCTACACCTTC. Amino acid sequence: CSAAPGTGGLYGYTF.

This rearrangement joins TRBV2 to TRBJ1-5; D unclear. The CDR3 is made up of 17 amino acids. Germline values: CDR1 SNHLY, CDR2 FYNNEI. V was cut by 7 bases and J by 0 bases, with 19 bases left in between. CDR3 sequence (DNA): TGTGCCAGCAAAAGGTTTACAAGAGGCGATAGCAATCAGCCCCAGCATTTT. Its translation: CASKRFTRGDSNQPQHF.

This clonotype has at least ten counts. This sequence joins TRBV7-2 and TRBJ2-5; D is perhaps TRBD2 (6 bases). Trimming left V 2 bases short and J 4 bases short, with 20 bases between. The CDR3 spans 17 residues. Germline CDR1 reads SGHTA; CDR2 reads FQGNSA. In nucleotides, the CDR3 is TGTGCCAGCAGCTTAAGGGGTGTATGGCGGGGAGCAGAGACCCAGTACTTC. Protein: CASSLRGVWRGAETQYF.

This clonotype was seen at least ten times. The chain carries TRBV7-8 and TRBJ1-1, with D hard to call. CDR1 and CDR2 from the germline V gene are SGHVS and FQNEAQ. The CDR3 consists of 12 residues. V lost 1 base and J 7 bases, leaving 7 bases between the germline ends. CDR3 DNA sequence: TGTGCCAGCAGCTTAGAGGCCGGTGAAGCTTTCTTT. This sequence encodes CASSLEAGEAFF.

This clonotype has only a few counts. The chain combines TRBV18 with TRBJ1-4; D is unclear. Germline CDR1 reads KGHSH; CDR2 reads LQKENI. V was shortened by 2 bases and J by 3 bases, with 13 bases between the two germline ends. This CDR3 comprises 16 residues. Here the CDR3 DNA reads TGTGCCAGCTCACCAGGAGTACCTCGGGCTAATGAAAAACTGTTTTTT. Translated, it gives CASSPGVPRANEKLFF.

This clonotype was recorded only once. The gene calls are TRBV19 and TRBJ2-1, with 8 nucleotides matching TRBD2. The CDR3 is 15 amino acids. CDR1 LNHDA and CDR2 SQIVND come from the germline V gene (reference sequence). V lost 2 bases and J lost 7; bases outside the gene matches: 7. CDR3 sequence: CASSILTSGGNEQFF. For the CDR3, the DNA is TGTGCCAGTAGTATATTAACTAGCGGAGGAAATGAGCAGTTCTTC.

This clonotype has only a few counts. The chain has TRBV29-1 and TRBJ2-7; D may match TRBD1 or TRBD2 (5 bases each). V was clipped by 4 bases and J by 0 bases, with 19 bases between them. The CDR3 is 16 amino acids. Germline V gene sequence: CDR1 SQVTM, CDR2 ANQGSEA. CDR3 residues: CSVAGRGQKSSYEQYF. The CDR3 nucleotides read TGCAGCGTTGCGGGAAGGGGCCAGAAGAGCTCCTACGAGCAGTACTTC.

On this clonotype: The CDR3 does not end in the conserved phenylalanine or tryptophan, so this is likely a read error. The chain is built from TRBV14 and TRBJ2-7, with 7 bases identical to TRBD1. This CDR3 has 15 residues. V trimming: 6 bases; J trimming: 2 bases; junction bases outside the gene matches: 10. The germline CDR1 and CDR2 sequences are SGHDN and FVKESK. The CDR3 region has the DNA TGTGCCAGCAGTCTTACCGGGACAGTACCCTACGAGCAGTACATC. It yields the protein CASSLTGTVPYEQYI.

This clonotype was found a few times. This chain uses TRBV2 with TRBJ1-6; D is unresolved. Deletions cut 3 bases from V and 2 bases from J, with 8 bases between. Germline-derived CDR1 and CDR2 are SNHLY and FYNNEI. This CDR3 has 15 residues. CDR3: CASSEGLTYNSPLHF. In DNA form, the CDR3 reads TGTGCCAGCAGTGAGGGGTTAACCTATAATTCACCCCTCCACTTT. The variable domain in full, with the rest retrieved from reference TRBV2 and TRBJ1-6, is EPEVTQTPSHQVTQMGQEVILRCVPISNHLYFYWYRQILGQKVEFLVSFYNNEISEKSEIFDDQFSVERPDGSNFTLKIRSTKLEDSAMYFCASSEGLTYNSPLHFGNGTRLTVT.

This clonotype was seen only once. J is TRBJ1-2 and V is TRBV20-1; maybe TRBD1 (6 bases). Trimming left V 4 bases short and J 2 bases short, with 8 bases between. Germline lookup yields CDR1 DFQATT and CDR2 SNEGSKA (reference sequence). CDR3 length equals 12 residues. The CDR3 region is CSATQGNYGYTF. The CDR3 DNA reads as TGCAGTGCTACTCAGGGGAACTATGGCTACACCTTC.

This chain uses TRBV6-1 with TRBJ2-2, with 7 bases matching TRBD1. The CDR3 extends over 15 amino acids. Germline V CDR1 and CDR2: MNHNS, SASEGT. J lost 3 bases, V lost 6 bases, and 7 bases had no gene match. This CDR3 reads CASRDRPGDTGELFF. As DNA, the CDR3 is TGTGCCAGCAGGGACAGGCCAGGGGACACCGGGGAGCTGTTTTTT.

By sample share, this clonotype is medium-sized. The chain carries TRBV7-8 and TRBJ1-1; 10 bases fit TRBD1. Trimming removed 5 bases from V and 11 bases from J; junction bases left unmatched: 20. CDR1 is SGHVS and CDR2 is FQNEAQ in the germline V gene. The CDR3 runs to 17 residues. For the CDR3, the DNA is TGTGCCAGCAGCGGAAGAGACAGGGGGCAAAAGCTGTTTGAGGCTTTCTTT. This gives the protein CASSGRDRGQKLFEAFF.

With regard to this clonotype: The germline gene is not matched at one end of the junction; a read error may be the cause. This rearrangement joins TRBV20-1 to TRBJ2-6; no definite D call. The CDR3 is 13 amino acids. Germline lookup yields CDR1 DFQATT and CDR2 SNEGSKA (reference sequence). CDR3 DNA sequence: TGCAGTGCTCGAGACTCTGGGGCCAACGTCCTGACTTTC. It codes for CSARDSGANVLTF.

The chain couples TRBV20-1 to TRBJ2-1; D is possibly TRBD1 (5 bases). The CDR3 is made up of 12 amino acids. V lost 0 bases, J lost 7 bases, and 7 bases lay in between. Germline V gene data show CDR1 as DFQATT and CDR2 as SNEGSKA (reference sequence). CDR3 sequence reads: CSAREAGNEQFF. CDR3 DNA: TGCAGTGCTAGAGAGGCAGGGAATGAGCAGTTCTTC.

The chain joins TRBV6-5 to TRBJ1-1; the D gene is possibly TRBD1 (5 bases). V lost 6 bases, J lost 9 bases, and 11 bases lay in between. This CDR3 spans 11 amino acids. Germline CDR1 and CDR2: MNHEY and SVGAGI. The CDR3 spells CASRDAGQAFF. DNA of the CDR3: TGTGCCAGCAGAGACGCAGGGCAAGCTTTCTTT.

The chain uses TRBV29-1 and TRBJ2-5, with D possibly matching TRBD1 (6 bases). Trimming cost V 5 bases and J 0 bases, with 16 bases left between them. The CDR3 sequence is 15 residues long. Germline values: CDR1 SQVTM, CDR2 ANQGSEA. CDR3 DNA sequence: TGCAGCGTTCGCCGGGACACATCGTACCAAGAGACCCAGTACTTC. It yields the protein CSVRRDTSYQETQYF.

This clonotype was seen a few times. This chain uses TRBV4-2 with TRBJ2-5; 8 bases line up with TRBD2. Looked up from germline, CDR1 is LGHNA and CDR2 is YNFKEQ. The CDR3 is 16 residues long. J lost 0 bases, V lost 4 bases, and 7 bases had no gene match. The CDR3 DNA reads TGTGCCAGCAGCCCATCTCGCGGGGGGTACCAAGAGACCCAGTACTTC. Protein: CASSPSRGGYQETQYF.